This T cell receptor (beta chain) comes out of a study of early T cells in non-severe SARS-CoV-2 infection. Individual cDNA molecules each received unique molecular identifiers attached to them. TCRdb re-called the 5' RACE reads through MiXCR, storing one row per CDR3 protein. The repertoire holds 20,000 to 30,000 distinct CDR3 sequences, 4% to 4.5% seen once, with more than 5% in the top ten. The germline V and J ends were trimmed by 7 bases and 0 bases, with 15 bases remaining between them. Germline CDR1 and CDR2: MNHNS and SASEGT. The CDR3 loop spans 15 amino acids. At least ten counts were recorded for this clonotype.

The receptor was derived from an adult who was a healthcare worker with PCR-confirmed SARS-CoV-2 infection or an uninfected control (not recorded which). Input material: whole blood. The chain has TRBV6-1 and TRBJ2-5; D is perhaps TRBD1 (6 bases). The CDR3, as DNA: TGTGCCAGCACCCCAGGGGCCTATTACCAAGAGACCCAGTACTTC. This encodes CASTPGAYYQETQYF.